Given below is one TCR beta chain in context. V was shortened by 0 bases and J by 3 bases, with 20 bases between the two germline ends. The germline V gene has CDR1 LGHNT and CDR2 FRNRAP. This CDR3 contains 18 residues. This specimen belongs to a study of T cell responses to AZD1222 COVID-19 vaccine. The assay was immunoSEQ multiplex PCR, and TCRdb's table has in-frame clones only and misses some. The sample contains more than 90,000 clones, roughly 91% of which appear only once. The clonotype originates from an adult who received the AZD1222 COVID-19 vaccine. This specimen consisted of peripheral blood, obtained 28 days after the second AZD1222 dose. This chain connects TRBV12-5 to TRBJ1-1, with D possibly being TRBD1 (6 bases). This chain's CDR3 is CASGLVLGRGVMDTEAFF. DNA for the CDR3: TGTGCTAGTGGTTTGGTACTGGGCAGGGGCGTGATGGACACTGAAGCTTTCTTT.